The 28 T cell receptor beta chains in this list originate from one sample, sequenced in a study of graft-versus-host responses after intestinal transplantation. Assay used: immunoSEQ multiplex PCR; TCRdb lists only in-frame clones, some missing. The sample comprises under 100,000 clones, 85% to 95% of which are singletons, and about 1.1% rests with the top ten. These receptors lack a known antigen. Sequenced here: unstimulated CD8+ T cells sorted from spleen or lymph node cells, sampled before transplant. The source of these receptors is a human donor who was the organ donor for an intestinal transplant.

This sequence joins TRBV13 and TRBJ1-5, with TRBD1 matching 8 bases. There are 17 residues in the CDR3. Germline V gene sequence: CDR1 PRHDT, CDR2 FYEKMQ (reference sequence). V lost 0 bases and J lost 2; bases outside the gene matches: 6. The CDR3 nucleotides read TGTGCCAGCAGCTTAGGTCACGGACAGGGAGGCAATCAGCCCCAGCATTTT. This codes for CASSLGHGQGGNQPQHF.

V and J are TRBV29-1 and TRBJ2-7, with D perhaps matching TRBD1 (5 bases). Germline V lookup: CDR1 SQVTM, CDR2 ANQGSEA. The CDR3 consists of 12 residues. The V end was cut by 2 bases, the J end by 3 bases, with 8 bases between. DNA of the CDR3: TGCAGCGTTGAAACCCAGGGCTACGAGCAGTACTTC. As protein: CSVETQGYEQYF.

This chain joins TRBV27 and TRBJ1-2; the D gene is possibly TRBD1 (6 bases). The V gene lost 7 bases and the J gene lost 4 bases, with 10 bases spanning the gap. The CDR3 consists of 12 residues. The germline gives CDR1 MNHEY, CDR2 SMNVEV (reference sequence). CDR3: CASMDRSYGYTF. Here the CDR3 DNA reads TGTGCCAGCATGGACAGAAGCTATGGCTACACCTTC.

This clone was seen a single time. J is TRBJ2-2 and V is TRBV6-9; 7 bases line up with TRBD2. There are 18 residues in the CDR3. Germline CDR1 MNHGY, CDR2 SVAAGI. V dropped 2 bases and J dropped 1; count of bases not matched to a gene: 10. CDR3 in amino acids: CASSYGAVERGNTGELFF. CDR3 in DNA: TGTGCCAGCAGTTATGGCGCGGTTGAGCGGGGGAACACCGGGGAGCTGTTTTTT.

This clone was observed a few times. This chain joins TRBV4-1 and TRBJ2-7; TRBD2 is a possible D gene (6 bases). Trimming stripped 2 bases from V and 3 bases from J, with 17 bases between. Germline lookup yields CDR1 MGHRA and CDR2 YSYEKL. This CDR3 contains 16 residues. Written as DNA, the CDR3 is TGCGCCAGCAGCCAACGTTTCGGGGAGGTAAGCTACGAGCAGTACTTC. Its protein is CASSQRFGEVSYEQYF.

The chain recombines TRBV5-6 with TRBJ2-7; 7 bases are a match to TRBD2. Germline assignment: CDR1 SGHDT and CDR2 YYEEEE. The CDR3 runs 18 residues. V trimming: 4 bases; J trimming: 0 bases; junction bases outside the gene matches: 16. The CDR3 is CASSQQSPLTSLSYEQYF. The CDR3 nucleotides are TGTGCCAGCAGCCAGCAGTCCCCCCTGACTAGCCTCTCCTACGAGCAGTACTTC.

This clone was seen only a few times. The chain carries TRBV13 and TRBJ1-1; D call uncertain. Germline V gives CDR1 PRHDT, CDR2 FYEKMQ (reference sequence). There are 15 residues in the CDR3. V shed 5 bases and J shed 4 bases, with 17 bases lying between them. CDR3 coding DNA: TGTGCCAGCAGCAGCTGGGCGCTATGGCGCACTGAAGCTTTCTTT. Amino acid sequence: CASSSWALWRTEAFF.

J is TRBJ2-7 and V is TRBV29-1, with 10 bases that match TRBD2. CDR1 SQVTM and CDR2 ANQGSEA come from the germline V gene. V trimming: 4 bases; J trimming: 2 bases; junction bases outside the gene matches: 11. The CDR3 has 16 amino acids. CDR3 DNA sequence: TGCAGCGTTGTCTTTAGCGGGAGGTCGGGGACCTACGAGCAGTACTTC. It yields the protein CSVVFSGRSGTYEQYF.

The CDR3 reads CASSIAGQLNEKLFF. The CDR3 DNA follows: TGCGCCAGCAGCATAGCGGGACAGCTTAATGAAAAACTGTTTTTT. The gene calls are TRBV4-1 and TRBJ1-4; 7 bases align to TRBD1. V was clipped by 5 bases and J by 4 bases; unmatched bases: 7. Germline CDR1 is MGHRA and CDR2 is YSYEKL. This CDR3 comprises 15 residues.

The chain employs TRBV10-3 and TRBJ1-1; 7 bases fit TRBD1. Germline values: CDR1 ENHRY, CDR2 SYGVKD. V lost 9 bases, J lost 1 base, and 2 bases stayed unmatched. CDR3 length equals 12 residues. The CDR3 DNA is TGTGCCATGGGACAGAGGAACACTGAAGCTTTCTTT. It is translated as CAMGQRNTEAFF.

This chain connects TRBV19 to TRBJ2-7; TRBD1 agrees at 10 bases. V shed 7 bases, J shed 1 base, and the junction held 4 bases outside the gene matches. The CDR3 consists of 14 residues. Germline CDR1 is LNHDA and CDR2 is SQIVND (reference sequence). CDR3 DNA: TGTGCCAGTAAGGGGACAGGGGTATCCTACGAGCAGTACTTC. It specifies CASKGTGVSYEQYF. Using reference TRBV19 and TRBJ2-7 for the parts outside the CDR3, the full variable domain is DGGITQSPKYLFRKEGQNVTLSCEQNLNHDAMYWYRQDPGQGLRLIYYSQIVNDFQKGDIAEGYSVSREKKESFPLTVTSAQKNPTAFYLCASKGTGVSYEQYFGPGTRLTVT.

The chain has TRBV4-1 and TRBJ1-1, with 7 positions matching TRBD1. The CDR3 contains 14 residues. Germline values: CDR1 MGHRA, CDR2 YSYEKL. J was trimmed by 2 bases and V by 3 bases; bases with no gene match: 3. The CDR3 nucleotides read TGCGCCAGCAGCCAGGGACAGCCAAACACTGAAGCTTTCTTT. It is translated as CASSQGQPNTEAFF.

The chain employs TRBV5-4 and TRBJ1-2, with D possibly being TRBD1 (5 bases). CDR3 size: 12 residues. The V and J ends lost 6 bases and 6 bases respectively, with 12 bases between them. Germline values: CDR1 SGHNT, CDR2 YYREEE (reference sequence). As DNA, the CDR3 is TGTGCCAGCACCTACACGGGGGATGGCTACACCTTC. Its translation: CASTYTGDGYTF.

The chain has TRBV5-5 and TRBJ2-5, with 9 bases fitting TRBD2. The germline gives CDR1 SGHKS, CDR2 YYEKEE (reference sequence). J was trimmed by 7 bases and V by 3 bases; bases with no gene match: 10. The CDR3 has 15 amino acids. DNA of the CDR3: TGTGCCAGCAGCTCGGGGCCTCATAGCGGGGGGACCCAGTACTTC. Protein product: CASSSGPHSGGTQYF. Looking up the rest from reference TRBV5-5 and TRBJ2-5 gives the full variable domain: DAGVTQSPTHLIKTRGQQVTLRCSPISGHKSVSWYQQVLGQGPQFIFQYYEKEERGRGNFPDRFSARQFPNYSSELNVNALLLGDSALYLCASSSGPHSGGTQYFGPGTRLLVL.

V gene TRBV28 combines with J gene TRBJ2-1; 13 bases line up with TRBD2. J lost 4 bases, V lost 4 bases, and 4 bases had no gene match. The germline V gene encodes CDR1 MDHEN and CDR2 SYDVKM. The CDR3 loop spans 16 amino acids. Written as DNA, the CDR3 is TGTGCCAGCAGTTCCTCGGGACTAGCGGGGTACAATGAGCAGTTCTTC. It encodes CASSSSGLAGYNEQFF.

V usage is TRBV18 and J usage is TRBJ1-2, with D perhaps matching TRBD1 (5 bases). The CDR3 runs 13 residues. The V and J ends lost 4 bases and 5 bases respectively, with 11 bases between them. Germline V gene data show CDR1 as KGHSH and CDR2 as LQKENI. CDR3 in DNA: TGTGCCAGCTCACGTCTCCGGACATATGGCTACACCTTC. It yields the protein CASSRLRTYGYTF. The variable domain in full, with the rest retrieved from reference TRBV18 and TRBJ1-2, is NAGVMQNPRHLVRRRGQEARLRCSPMKGHSHVYWYRQLPEEGLKFMVYLQKENIIDESGMPKERFSAEFPKEGPSILRIQQVVRGDSAAYFCASSRLRTYGYTFGSGTRLTVV.

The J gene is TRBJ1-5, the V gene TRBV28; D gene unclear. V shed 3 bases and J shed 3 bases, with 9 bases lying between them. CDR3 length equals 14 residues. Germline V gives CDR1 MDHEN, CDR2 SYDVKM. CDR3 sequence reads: CASSLRQLNQPQHF. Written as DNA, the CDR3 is TGTGCCAGCAGTTTGAGGCAGCTCAATCAGCCCCAGCATTTT.

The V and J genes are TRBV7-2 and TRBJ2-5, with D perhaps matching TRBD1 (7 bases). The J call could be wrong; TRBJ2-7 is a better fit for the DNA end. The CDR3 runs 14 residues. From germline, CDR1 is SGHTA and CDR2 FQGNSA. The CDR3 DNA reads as TGTGCCAGCAGCTGGTGGCAGGGGGGACACGAGCAGTACTTC. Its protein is CASSWWQGGHEQYF.

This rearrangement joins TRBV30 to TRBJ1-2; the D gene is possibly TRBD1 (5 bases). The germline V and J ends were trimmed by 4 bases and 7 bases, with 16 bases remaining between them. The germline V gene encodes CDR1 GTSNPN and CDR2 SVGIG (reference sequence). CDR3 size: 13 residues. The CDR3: CAWKGRGEIGYTF. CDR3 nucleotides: TGTGCCTGGAAAGGAAGGGGCGAGATTGGCTACACCTTC.

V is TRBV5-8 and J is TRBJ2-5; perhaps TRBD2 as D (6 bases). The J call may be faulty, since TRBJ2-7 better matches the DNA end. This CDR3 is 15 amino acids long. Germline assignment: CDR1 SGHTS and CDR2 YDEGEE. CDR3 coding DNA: TGTGCCAGCAGCGGTGACAGCCTGGGAGGCTACGAGCAGTACTTC. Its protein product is CASSGDSLGGYEQYF.

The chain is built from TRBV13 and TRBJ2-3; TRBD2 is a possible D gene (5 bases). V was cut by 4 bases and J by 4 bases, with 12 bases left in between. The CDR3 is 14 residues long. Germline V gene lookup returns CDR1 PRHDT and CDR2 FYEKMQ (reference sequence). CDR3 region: CASSSSGISDTQYF. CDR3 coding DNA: TGTGCCAGCAGCTCATCGGGGATATCAGATACGCAGTATTTT.

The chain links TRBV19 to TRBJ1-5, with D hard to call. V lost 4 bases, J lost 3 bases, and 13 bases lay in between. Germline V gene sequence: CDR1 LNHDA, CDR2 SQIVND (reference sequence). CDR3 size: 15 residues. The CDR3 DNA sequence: TGTGCCAGTAGTACTTACTCGATCATCAATCAGCCCCAGCATTTT. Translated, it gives CASSTYSIINQPQHF. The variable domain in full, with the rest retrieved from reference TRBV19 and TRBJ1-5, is DGGITQSPKYLFRKEGQNVTLSCEQNLNHDAMYWYRQDPGQGLRLIYYSQIVNDFQKGDIAEGYSVSREKKESFPLTVTSAQKNPTAFYLCASSTYSIINQPQHFGDGTRLSIL.

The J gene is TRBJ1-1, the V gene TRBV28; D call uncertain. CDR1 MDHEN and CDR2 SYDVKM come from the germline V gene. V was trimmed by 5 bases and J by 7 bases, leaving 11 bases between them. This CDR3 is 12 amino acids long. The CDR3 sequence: CASSHLGVEAFF. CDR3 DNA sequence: TGTGCCAGCAGTCATCTGGGCGTTGAAGCTTTCTTT.

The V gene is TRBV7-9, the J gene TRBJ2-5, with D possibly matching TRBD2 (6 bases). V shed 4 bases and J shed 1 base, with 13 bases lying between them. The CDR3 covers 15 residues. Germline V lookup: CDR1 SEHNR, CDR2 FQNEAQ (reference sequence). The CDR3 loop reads CASSSVAGLQETQYF. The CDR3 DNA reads TGTGCCAGCAGCTCGGTCGCGGGGCTCCAAGAGACCCAGTACTTC.

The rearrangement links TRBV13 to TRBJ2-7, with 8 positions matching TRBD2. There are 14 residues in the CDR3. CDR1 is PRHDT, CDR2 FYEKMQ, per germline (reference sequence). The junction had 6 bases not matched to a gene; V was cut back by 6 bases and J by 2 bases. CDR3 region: CASSRGAGAYEQYF. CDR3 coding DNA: TGTGCCAGCAGTCGCGGAGCGGGAGCCTACGAGCAGTACTTC.

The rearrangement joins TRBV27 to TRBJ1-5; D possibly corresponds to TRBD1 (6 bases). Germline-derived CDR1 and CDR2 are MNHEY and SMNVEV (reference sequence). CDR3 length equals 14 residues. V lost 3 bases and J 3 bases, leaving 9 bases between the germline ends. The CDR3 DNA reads TGTGCCAGCAGTTTTTGGGGGCCCAATCAGCCCCAGCATTTT. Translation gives CASSFWGPNQPQHF.

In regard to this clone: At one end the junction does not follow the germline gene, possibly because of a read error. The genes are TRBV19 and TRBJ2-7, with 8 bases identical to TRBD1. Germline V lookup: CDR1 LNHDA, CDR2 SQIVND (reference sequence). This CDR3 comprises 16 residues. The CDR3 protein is CASSIDLRGQVIPWQF. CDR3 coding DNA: TGTGCCAGTAGTATAGATCTTAGGGGACAGGTGATTCCCTGGCAGTTC.

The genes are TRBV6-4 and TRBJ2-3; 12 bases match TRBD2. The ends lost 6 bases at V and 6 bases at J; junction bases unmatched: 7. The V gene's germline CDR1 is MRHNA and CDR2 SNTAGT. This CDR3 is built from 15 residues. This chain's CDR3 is CASSASGGAADTQYF. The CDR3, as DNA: TGTGCCAGCAGCGCTAGCGGGGGGGCTGCCGATACGCAGTATTTT.